This TCR beta chain comes out of a study of early T cells in non-severe SARS-CoV-2 infection. Overall study context: Sequenced bulk RNA came from whole blood that was unsorted, and chains were unpaired.

TCRdb reprocessed the 5' RACE reads with MiXCR, giving one entry per CDR3 protein. The table includes tens of thousands of distinct CDR3 sequences, 9.5% to 15% detected once. This clonotype was counted ten times or more. The CDR3 extends over 12 amino acids. Germline V gene sequence: CDR1 SQVTM, CDR2 ANQGSEA. Trimming pared 6 bases from V and 0 bases from J, leaving 8 bases between. Source: whole blood, taken at baseline. This TCR was recovered from an adult who was a healthcare worker with PCR-confirmed SARS-CoV-2 infection or an uninfected control (not recorded which). The donor label of this sample is uncertain. V gene TRBV29-1 combines with J gene TRBJ1-1, with unresolved D. CDR3 DNA sequence: TGCAGCGTGGCAGGAGTGAACACTGAAGCTTTCTTT. As protein: CSVAGVNTEAFF.